This T cell receptor beta chain was identified in a study of T cell responses to AZD1222 COVID-19 vaccine. Pooled together were second doses at about 4 or about 12 weeks. This table comes from immunoSEQ multiplex PCR, and its TCRdb copy is limited to in-frame clones, with some not included. Found here are 45,000 or so clones, roughly 90% of them singletons; the top ten hold roughly 1.1%. The germline gives CDR1 MGHRA, CDR2 YSYEKL. Trimming took 1 base from V and 4 from J, leaving 8 bases between them. The CDR3 totals 13 residues. This clone has only one observation. What it binds is not known. Study-level findings and limits: Increased Spike-specific TCR breadth and depth were observed after two AZD1222 doses. After the peak T cell response, and only then, were repertoires sampled. Among the donors, most were white British and more were female, and clonal diversity was possibly underestimated.

This sample comprised peripheral blood, obtained 28 days after the second AZD1222 dose. This clonotype was sampled from an adult who received the AZD1222 COVID-19 vaccine. The chain combines TRBV4-1 with TRBJ2-7, with a tentative D call TRBD1 (5 bases). The CDR3 DNA follows: TGCGCCAGCAGCCAAGGGGGCGCATACGAGCAGTACTTC. This codes for CASSQGGAYEQYF.